This T cell receptor (beta chain) is drawn from a study of blood T cells in healthy people across ages. Across the study: Researchers report that template switching captured about one barcoded beta molecule per two T cells. Study observations and caveats: Estimated diversity, derived from one million T cells, was regarded as an underestimate. Unsorted PBMCs ruled out conclusive naive versus antigen-experienced comparison.

Extractions gave at least 5.5 micrograms of total RNA per sample. The table lists this clonotype with a few counts. The target antigen is unknown. The use of a sample-barcoded 5' primer and a J-beta primer mix characterized a second PCR of roughly 6 to 11 cycles. TCRdb processed the 5' RACE reads anew with MiXCR; each CDR3 protein has one entry. The table includes 450,000 to 700,000 distinct CDR3 sequences, 25% to 30% detected once. The CDR3 is made up of 16 amino acids. Germline loops: CDR1 GTSNPN, CDR2 SVGIG (reference sequence). V lost 0 bases and J 1 base, leaving 13 bases between the germline ends.

The TCR comes from a woman aged 70-85 years in good health. The chain links TRBV30 to TRBJ1-3; D is unresolved. The sample taken for sequencing was blood. CDR3 sequence (DNA): TGTGCCTGGAGTGTAAGGGCAGCAATATCTGGAAACACCATATATTTT. Translated, it gives CAWSVRAAISGNTIYF.